Shown below are 22 T cell receptor beta chains from a single sample sequenced in a study of blood T cells in healthy people across ages. Using a J-beta primer mix together with a sample-barcoded 5' primer, a second PCR was run for about 7 to 12 cycles. MiXCR, run by TCRdb on the 5' RACE reads, gives a single entry per CDR3 protein. The table shows roughly 1.5 million distinct CDR3 sequences, with 42% occurring only once. Sequencing was carried out using blood. These receptors all come from a woman aged 18-35 years in good health.

The chain uses TRBV15 and TRBJ2-7; the D call may be TRBD1 or TRBD2 (5 bases each). This CDR3 has 14 residues. CDR1 and CDR2 from the germline V gene are LNHNV and YYDKDF (reference sequence). V lost 3 bases and J 0 bases, leaving 9 bases between the germline ends. In nucleotides, the CDR3 is TGTGCCACCAGCAGTGGGGGATTCTCCTACGAGCAGTACTTC. Its translation: CATSSGGFSYEQYF.

V is TRBV19 and J is TRBJ2-4, with 7 nucleotides matching TRBD1. The J call could be wrong; TRBJ2-7 is a better fit for the DNA end. The CDR3 consists of 14 residues. Germline lookup yields CDR1 LNHDA and CDR2 SQIVND (reference sequence). CDR3 loop: CASSILRDSYEQYF. DNA of the CDR3: TGTGCCAGTAGTATACTCCGGGACAGCTACGAGCAGTACTTC.

With regard to this clonotype: Its ends do not fully match the called genes, so a read error is possible. The chain links TRBV5-1 to TRBJ2-3, with TRBD2 matching 7 bases. The CDR3 runs to 17 residues. CDR1 and CDR2 (germline): SGHRS, YFSETQ. CDR3 DNA sequence: TGCGCCAGCAGCACTCAACCTAGCGGTTCTAGCACAGATACGCGGTATTTT. Its protein is CASSTQPSGSSTDTRYF.

The chain uses TRBV7-3 and TRBJ2-1; 15 bases align to TRBD2. There are 16 residues in the CDR3. Losses at the gene ends were 4 bases for V and 9 bases for J; bases not matched to a gene: 7. Germline V lookup: CDR1 SGHTA, CDR2 FQGTGA. As DNA, the CDR3 is TGTGCCAGCAGCTCCGGGACTAGCGGGAGGATGGGTGAGCAGTTCTTC. Protein product: CASSSGTSGRMGEQFF. Using reference TRBV7-3 and TRBJ2-1 for the parts outside the CDR3, the full variable domain is GAGVSQTPSNKVTEKGKYVELRCDPISGHTALYWYRQSLGQGPEFLIYFQGTGAADDSGLPNDRFFAVRPEGSVSTLKIQRTERGDSAVYLCASSSGTSGRMGEQFFGPGTRLTVL.

The gene calls are TRBV7-9 and TRBJ1-1, with TRBD1 identical over 7 bases. This CDR3 comprises 11 residues. The trim removed 5 bases at V and 11 bases at J, leaving 5 bases unmatched. Germline V gives CDR1 SEHNR, CDR2 FQNEAQ (reference sequence). CDR3 nucleotides: TGTGCCAGCAGCCGCCAGGGGGATGCTTTCTTT. Protein sequence: CASSRQGDAFF.

The chain links TRBV7-9 to TRBJ2-5; D is unclear. The CDR3 length is 12 residues. Trimming took off 4 bases at V and 11 bases at J, with 14 bases between the two ends. Germline CDR1 is SEHNR and CDR2 is FQNEAQ (reference sequence). CDR3 loop: CASSYIRSPQYF. The CDR3 DNA sequence: TGTGCCAGCAGCTACATCCGAAGCCCACAGTACTTC. Drawing the rest from reference TRBV7-9 and TRBJ2-5, the complete variable domain is DTGVSQNPRHKITKRGQNVTFRCDPISEHNRLYWYRQTLGQGPEFLTYFQNEAQLEKSRLLSDRFSAERPKGSFSTLEIQRTEQGDSAMYLCASSYIRSPQYFGPGTRLLVL.

V and J are TRBV28 and TRBJ2-7, with D perhaps matching TRBD1 or TRBD2 (5 bases each). This CDR3 region has 16 residues. Germline CDR1 reads MDHEN; CDR2 reads SYDVKM. Trimming shortened V by 2 bases and J by 0 bases, and 14 bases separated the two germline ends. The CDR3: CASSLGARDPSYEQYF. The CDR3 nucleotides are TGTGCCAGCAGTTTAGGGGCGAGGGACCCCTCCTACGAGCAGTACTTC.

The V and J genes are TRBV28 and TRBJ2-7; tentatively, D is TRBD1 (5 bases). The CDR3 is 13 residues long. Germline CDR1 and CDR2: MDHEN and SYDVKM. Trimming removed 3 bases from V and 3 bases from J, with 9 bases in between. The CDR3 DNA reads as TGTGCCAGCAGTTTCTCACAGGTCTACGAGCAGTACTTC. This encodes CASSFSQVYEQYF.

There are a few counts of this clonotype. The chain links TRBV5-5 to TRBJ2-7; a possible D gene is TRBD1 (6 bases). V lost 4 bases to trimming and J lost 1 base, with 12 bases between them. In germline, CDR1 is SGHKS, CDR2 YYEKEE (reference sequence). The CDR3 totals 14 residues. Here the CDR3 DNA reads TGTGCCAGCAGCCAATGGACAGAGTCCTACGAGCAGTACTTC. Its translation: CASSQWTESYEQYF.

This clonotype was picked up a small number of times. The gene calls are TRBV6-2 or TRBV6-3 and TRBJ2-1; D unclear. Trimming took 0 bases from V and 1 from J, leaving 7 bases between them. Germline loops: CDR1 MNHEY, CDR2 SVGEGT. The CDR3 consists of 15 residues. DNA of the CDR3: TGTGCCAGCAGTTACTCCCCGGATTCCTACAATGAGCAGTTCTTC. Its translation: CASSYSPDSYNEQFF.

The V and J genes are TRBV4-3 and TRBJ2-3, with unresolved D. The CDR3 is made up of 15 amino acids. Germline loops: CDR1 LGHNA, CDR2 YSLEER. V was cut by 0 bases and J by 5 bases, with 12 bases left in between. The chain's CDR3 is CASSQDSTSGDTQYF. The CDR3 bases are TGCGCCAGCAGCCAAGATAGTACAAGTGGAGATACGCAGTATTTT.

The chain has TRBV6-1 and TRBJ2-3; TRBD2 agrees at 9 bases. Unmatched junction bases numbered 6, after V lost 8 bases and J lost 0 bases. CDR1 is MNHNS, CDR2 SASEGT, per germline. CDR3 length: 15 residues. The CDR3 protein is CASEGGGVSTDTQYF. The CDR3 DNA reads as TGTGCCAGCGAGGGCGGGGGGGTTAGCACAGATACGCAGTATTTT.

About this clonotype: Germline is not matched at one junction end, which may reflect a read error. This sequence joins TRBV6-2 or TRBV6-3 and TRBJ1-2; possible D gene TRBD1, 5 bases. CDR3 length: 14 amino acids. Looked up from germline, CDR1 is MNHEY and CDR2 is SVGEGT. The CDR3 DNA is TGTGCCAGCAGTGACTCGATAGGGGCCTATGGCTACACCTTC. Its translation is CASSDSIGAYGYTF.

The genes are TRBV5-1 and TRBJ1-1; the D is unclear. V dropped 0 bases and J dropped 4 bases, with 7 bases sitting between them. Per germline, CDR1 SGHRS and CDR2 YFSETQ. This CDR3 spans 13 amino acids. The CDR3 loop reads CASSLARPTEAFF. The CDR3 nucleotides read TGCGCCAGCAGCTTGGCCAGGCCCACTGAAGCTTTCTTT.

A few counts support this clonotype. The chain is built from TRBV9 and TRBJ2-1; 13 bases match TRBD2. The V gene end was trimmed by 4 bases and the J gene end by 7 bases; junction bases not matched to a gene: 2. The CDR3 sequence is 14 residues long. Germline CDR1 SGDLS, CDR2 YYNGEE. The CDR3 reads CASSMTSGRNEQFF. The CDR3 coding sequence is TGTGCCAGCAGCATGACTAGCGGGAGGAATGAGCAGTTCTTC.

CDR3 sequence reads: CASSHNNEQFF. As DNA, the CDR3 is TGCGCCAGCAGCCACAACAATGAGCAGTTCTTC. The chain couples TRBV4-1 to TRBJ2-1, with D uncertain. The CDR3 runs to 11 residues. Germline assignment: CDR1 MGHRA and CDR2 YSYEKL. The V end was cut by 3 bases, the J end by 5 bases, with 2 bases between.

This clonotype was seen repeatedly, ten times or more. The V gene is TRBV29-1, the J gene TRBJ2-5; 13 nucleotides match TRBD2. The V gene end was trimmed by 4 bases and the J gene end by 11 bases; junction bases not matched to a gene: 10. The CDR3 consists of 14 residues. CDR1 SQVTM and CDR2 ANQGSEA come from the germline V gene. The CDR3 sequence is CSVVGLAGSARQYF. In nucleotides, the CDR3 is TGCAGCGTTGTGGGACTAGCGGGGTCCGCTCGGCAGTACTTC.

The chain carries TRBV5-4 and TRBJ1-4, with a tentative D call TRBD1 (5 bases). Germline CDR1 reads SGHNT; CDR2 reads YYREEE (reference sequence). The CDR3 extends over 15 amino acids. Trimming left V 0 bases short and J 8 bases short, with 14 bases between. CDR3: CASSLDGGYREKLFF. The CDR3 region has the DNA TGTGCCAGCAGCTTGGACGGGGGGTATCGCGAAAAACTGTTTTTT.

The chain joins TRBV5-6 to TRBJ2-7, with D tentatively TRBD1 (6 bases). This CDR3 region has 14 residues. The germline CDR1 and CDR2 sequences are SGHDT and YYEEEE. The germline V and J ends were trimmed by 4 bases and 4 bases, with 15 bases remaining between them. The CDR3: CASSLGADLYEQYF. In nucleotides, the CDR3 is TGTGCCAGCAGCCTGGGGGCAGATTTATACGAGCAGTACTTC.

In its sample, this clonotype was seen a few times. This chain joins TRBV6-2 or TRBV6-3 and TRBJ2-6; D call uncertain. Trimming took off 6 bases at V and 1 base at J, with 7 bases between the two ends. In germline, CDR1 is MNHEY, CDR2 SVGEGT. The CDR3 totals 14 residues. The CDR3 spells CASSTMSGANVLTF. Written as DNA, the CDR3 is TGTGCCAGCAGCACCATGTCTGGGGCCAACGTCCTGACTTTC.

This chain uses TRBV6-6 with TRBJ2-1; the D gene is possibly TRBD1 (5 bases). CDR3 length equals 16 residues. Germline V gene sequence: CDR1 MNHNY, CDR2 SVGAGI (reference sequence). V dropped 1 base and J dropped 4 bases, with 14 bases sitting between them. The CDR3 here is CASSYYRPDVYNEQFF. The CDR3, as DNA: TGTGCCAGCAGTTACTACAGGCCGGATGTATACAATGAGCAGTTCTTC.

CDR3 DNA sequence: TGTGCCAGCAGTGACCCCTACACCGGGGAGCTGTTTTTT. Its translation: CASSDPYTGELFF. The V gene is TRBV25-1, the J gene TRBJ2-2; D unclear. V was pared by 3 bases and J by 3 bases, with 5 bases between. CDR1 and CDR2 from the germline V gene are MGHDK and SYGVNS. CDR3 size: 13 residues.